This record looks at one TCR beta chain sequence and its context. CDR1 is SGHVS, CDR2 FNYEAQ, per germline. The CDR3 is 14 amino acids. V lost 5 bases and J lost 4, with 13 bases in between. Generated by immunoSEQ multiplex PCR, the TCRdb table keeps only in-frame clones and is missing some. Counted here are about 120,000 clones, approximately 87% occurring once; the ten biggest clones make up 2% to 2.5%. This sample is drawn from a study of blood T cell repertoires in COVID-19. The chain carries TRBV7-6 and TRBJ2-3; possible D gene TRBD1, 6 bases. The TCR comes from a man aged 25 to 40 with acute or convalescent COVID-19. The material sequenced was peripheral blood. CDR3 in DNA: TGTGCCAGCAGCCCGACAGGAGGTCCAGATACGCAGTATTTT. The encoded protein is CASSPTGGPDTQYF. Complete variable domain (other parts from reference TRBV7-6 and TRBJ2-3): GAGVSQSPRYKVTKRGQDVALRCDPISGHVSLYWYRQALGQGPEFLTYFNYEAQQDKSGLPNDRFSAERPEGSISTLTIQRTEQRDSAMYRCASSPTGGPDTQYFGPGTRLTVL.